This T cell receptor beta chain was sequenced for a study of T cell changes during pregnancy in multiple sclerosis. TCRdb keeps only in-frame clones here, not all; method: immunoSEQ multiplex PCR. This sample has about 59,000 clones, with 93% found just once. The CDR3 extends over 16 amino acids. Looked up from germline, CDR1 is PRHDT and CDR2 is FYEKMQ (reference sequence). The V segment lost 2 bases and the J segment 2 bases; nucleotides outside the gene matches: 6. The chain employs TRBV13 and TRBJ2-4; TRBD2 matches at 7 bases. The clonotype was recovered from a female donor with multiple sclerosis, enrolled in a pregnancy study. Sequenced material: CD8+ T cells from peripheral blood mononuclear cells, taken in the third trimester of pregnancy. In DNA, the CDR3 is TGTGCCAGCAGCTTAAATTCGGGAGGCTCCAAAAACATTCAGTACTTC. This translates into CASSLNSGGSKNIQYF.